This TCR beta chain was sequenced for a study of T cell responses to AZD1222 COVID-19 vaccine. Repertoires were generated with immunoSEQ multiplex PCR, while TCRdb's copy carries only in-frame clones and drops some. Of over 100,000 clones listed, approximately 91% were seen once; the top ten hold around 0.99%. Germline V gene sequence: CDR1 KGHDR, CDR2 SFDVKD. The CDR3 totals 17 residues. V lost 3 bases, J lost 7 bases, and 21 bases lay in between. The chain combines TRBV24-1 with TRBJ2-1; D ambiguous. Here the sequenced sample was peripheral blood, taken 28 days after the second AZD1222 dose. This TCR derives from an adult who received the AZD1222 COVID-19 vaccine. For the CDR3, the DNA is TGTGCCACCAGTGATAACCTTCCGGGTCCAACAAGAAATGAGCAGTTCTTC. Its translation is CATSDNLPGPTRNEQFF.